Below, 18 T cell receptor beta chains from the same sample are listed, as sequenced in a study of T-cell reconstitution after alpha-beta-depleted transplantation in children (dated by TCRdb to 2016 to 2017). The treatment or condition label, as the study defines it: allogeneic hematopoietic cell transplantation with graft depleted of TCRalphabeta T cells and CD19 B cells. The library was obtained by PCR. These reads were obtained on an Illumina HiSeq 2500. To normalize quantification of the TCRbeta repertoire, the TCR libraries were built with molecular barcoding that relied on unique molecular identifiers. The public reads were quality trimmed at Q25 with fastp and then assembled into clones with MiXCR by TCRdb, keeping productive beta chains. Rows merge per CDR3 protein into single entries with the most common DNA and genes. This sample holds about 830,000 distinct CDR3 sequences; 16% were observed only once. Just under 5% of the sample is taken by the ten largest.

Sequencing used PBMCs, mostly from graft donor cells, obtained 360 days after TCRalphabeta/CD19-depleted stem cell transplant. The receptors derive from a male patient younger than 18 who had a stem cell transplant for acute lymphoblastic leukemia, so the T cells may come from the graft donor.

In this sample, this clonotype turned up a few times. This chain uses TRBV10-3 with TRBJ2-6; D remains ambiguous. This CDR3 comprises 13 residues. V was trimmed by 8 bases and J by 2 bases, leaving 7 bases between them. Germline loops: CDR1 ENHRY, CDR2 SYGVKD. For the CDR3, the DNA is TGTGCCATCGAGAGACCTGGGGCCAACGTCCTGACTTTC. Translation gives CAIERPGANVLTF.

The chain uses TRBV15 and TRBJ2-6, with 8 nucleotides matching TRBD1. Germline V CDR1 and CDR2: LNHNV, YYDKDF (reference sequence). J gave up 3 bases and V 5 bases, and 12 bases lay outside the gene matches. This CDR3 has 18 amino acids. The CDR3 loop is CATSPLYQGAGGANVLTF. The DNA of the CDR3 is TGTGCCACCAGCCCTTTGTACCAGGGGGCAGGTGGGGCCAACGTCCTGACTTTC.

This clonotype occurred a few times. The V call is TRBV5-1, the J call TRBJ1-2, with D perhaps matching TRBD1 (6 bases). The CDR3 has 13 amino acids. CDR1 SGHRS and CDR2 YFSETQ come from the germline V gene. Trimming took 3 bases from V and 6 from J, leaving 12 bases between them. CDR3 nucleotide sequence: TGCGCCAGCAGCTCGGTGGGGGCCAATGGCTACACCTTC. Its translation is CASSSVGANGYTF.

Many counts were recorded for this clonotype. This chain connects TRBV28 to TRBJ2-7; D might be TRBD2 (5 bases). The V end lost 6 bases, the J end lost 0 bases, and 15 bases lay between the germline ends. The CDR3 has 15 residues. Germline V lookup: CDR1 MDHEN, CDR2 SYDVKM. The CDR3 spells CASSPGGGPSYEQYF. The CDR3 DNA reads TGTGCCAGCAGCCCAGGCGGCGGGCCCTCCTACGAGCAGTACTTC. The full variable domain, completed using reference TRBV28 and TRBJ2-7, is DVKVTQSSRYLVKRTGEKVFLECVQDMDHENMFWYRQDPGLGLRLIYFSYDVKMKEKGDIPEGYSVSREKKERFSLILESASTNQTSMYLCASSPGGGPSYEQYFGPGTRLTVT.

V gene TRBV12-3 or TRBV12-4 combines with J gene TRBJ2-2; 8 bases match TRBD1. The CDR3 spans 15 residues. V gave up 5 bases and J gave up 1 base; unmatched junction bases: 3. The CDR3 here is CASSRDRMNTGELFF. The CDR3 nucleotides are TGTGCCAGCAGTAGGGACAGGATGAACACCGGGGAGCTGTTTTTT.

This clonotype was recorded a few times. The V gene is TRBV5-6, the J gene TRBJ2-4; 8 bases align to TRBD1. The CDR3 runs 17 residues. Per germline, CDR1 SGHDT and CDR2 YYEEEE. J was trimmed by 7 bases and V by 3 bases; bases with no gene match: 15. The CDR3 here is CASSSHLRDRPVNIQYF. DNA for the CDR3: TGTGCCAGCAGCTCGCACTTGCGGGACAGGCCTGTGAACATTCAGTACTTC.

The chain recombines TRBV12-3 or TRBV12-4 with TRBJ2-7; a possible D gene is TRBD1 (6 bases). The CDR3 is made up of 15 amino acids. V was trimmed by 6 bases and J by 0 bases, leaving 15 bases between them. The CDR3 DNA follows: TGTGCCAGCAGACCGGCGGACAGTAGCTCCTACGAGCAGTACTTC. As protein: CASRPADSSSYEQYF.

A few counts support this clonotype. The chain joins TRBV7-9 to TRBJ2-7; D unclear. The germline CDR1 and CDR2 sequences are SEHNR and FQNEAQ (reference sequence). The CDR3 spans 13 residues. With 5 bases removed from V and 3 bases from J, the gap between germline ends came to 11 bases. CDR3 sequence (DNA): TGTGCCAGCAGCCGGGTGGCACTCTACGAGCAGTACTTC. Translation: CASSRVALYEQYF.

The chain recombines TRBV5-1 with TRBJ1-1; D may be TRBD1 (6 bases). Germline values: CDR1 SGHRS, CDR2 YFSETQ. The CDR3 extends over 15 amino acids. Trimming shortened V by 5 bases and J by 0 bases, and 14 bases separated the two germline ends. The DNA for the CDR3 is TGCGCCAGCAGGAGGCTCGGACAGTTGAACACTGAAGCTTTCTTT. It is translated as CASRRLGQLNTEAFF.

The chain has TRBV9 and TRBJ2-1; TRBD2 matches 11 bases. With 7 bases clipped from V and 4 bases from J, the junction kept 4 bases outside the gene matches. There are 14 residues in the CDR3. CDR1 is SGDLS and CDR2 is YYNGEE in the germline V gene. The CDR3, as DNA: TGTGCCAGCGGGACTAGCGGATTATACAATGAGCAGTTCTTC. Translated, it gives CASGTSGLYNEQFF.

This clonotype turned up a few times. The chain recombines TRBV20-1 with TRBJ2-7; D is unresolved. V dropped 1 base and J dropped 6 bases, with 19 bases sitting between them. Per germline, CDR1 DFQATT and CDR2 SNEGSKA (reference sequence). The CDR3 covers 15 residues. The CDR3 region is CSARVRASPLGEQYF. CDR3 in DNA: TGCAGTGCTAGAGTCCGGGCTTCTCCCCTTGGCGAGCAGTACTTC.

The CDR3 sequence: CSVVDRGGRDYGYTF. CDR3 in DNA: TGCAGCGTTGTCGACAGGGGAGGAAGGGACTATGGCTACACCTTC. J is TRBJ1-2 and V is TRBV29-1; 8 positions agree with TRBD1. Trimming cost V 4 bases and J 3 bases; bases outside gene matches: 10. Germline V gene sequence: CDR1 SQVTM, CDR2 ANQGSEA. CDR3 length: 15 amino acids.

V is TRBV4-1 and J is TRBJ1-3; D gene unclear. The germline CDR1 and CDR2 sequences are MGHRA and YSYEKL. The CDR3 totals 17 residues. Trimming removed 1 base from V and 0 bases from J, with 13 bases in between. This CDR3 is CASSQVPRRLSGNTIYF. The CDR3 DNA sequence: TGCGCCAGCAGCCAAGTCCCCCGTAGGCTCTCTGGAAACACCATATATTTT.

The CDR3 bases are TGCACCGTAGGGCTTACCGGGACAGGCAGTACCTACGAGCAGTACTTC. Amino acids: CTVGLTGTGSTYEQYF. The V call is TRBV29-1, the J call TRBJ2-7; 8 bases fit TRBD1. Germline CDR1 and CDR2: SQVTM and ANQGSEA. CDR3 length: 16 residues.

In this sample, this clonotype turned up a few times. The chain links TRBV9 to TRBJ2-5; 10 bases match TRBD2. The CDR3 sequence is 15 residues long. V lost 4 bases and J lost 2; bases outside the gene matches: 5. Germline-derived CDR1 and CDR2 are SGDLS and YYNGEE. The CDR3: CASSTTSGAQETQYF. CDR3 coding DNA: TGTGCCAGCAGCACAACTAGCGGGGCACAAGAGACCCAGTACTTC.

To note about this clonotype: With a much larger clone just one base away, this may be a read error. The chain uses TRBV7-9 and TRBJ2-2, with TRBD1 matching 8 bases. This CDR3 is 14 amino acids long. Germline V gene data show CDR1 as SEHNR and CDR2 as FQNEAQ (reference sequence). In DNA form, the CDR3 reads TGTGCCGGCAGCTCTACAGGGGGCACCGGGGAGCTGTTTTTT. The encoded protein is CAGSSTGGTGELFF.

The rearrangement uses TRBV18 and TRBJ2-5, with 10 bases that match TRBD2. The germline gives CDR1 KGHSH, CDR2 LQKENI. J lost 1 base, V lost 6 bases, and 11 bases had no gene match. The CDR3 sequence is 17 residues long. CDR3: CASSHTGTSVVQETQYF. DNA for the CDR3: TGTGCCAGCTCTCATACCGGGACTAGCGTAGTCCAAGAGACCCAGTACTTC.

This clonotype was counted only a few times. The rearrangement uses TRBV9 and TRBJ2-1; 8 nucleotides match TRBD2. Trimming at V came to 4 bases and at J to 7 bases, leaving 10 bases not matched to a gene. Germline V gene data show CDR1 as SGDLS and CDR2 as YYNGEE. The length of the CDR3 is 15 residues. The CDR3 nucleotides read TGTGCCAGCAGCCCGGGACTAGTGATTGGGAATGAGCAGTTCTTC. As protein: CASSPGLVIGNEQFF.